A selection of T cell receptor beta chains follows, all from one sample in a study of CD8 T cells in ankylosing spondylitis. In TCRdb, the 5' RACE reads were re-called with MiXCR into one record per CDR3 protein. The sample shows 250,000 or so distinct CDR3 sequences, roughly a quarter of them seen only once. Specimen: blood, either unsorted or a sorted T cell fraction (not recorded which). Receptor source: a male donor with ankylosing spondylitis or in good health (not recorded which). The CDR3 runs from the conserved cysteine through the conserved F or W. The order of the fields is V gene, clone size, J gene, D gene, CDR3 protein, CDR3 DNA. The D gene is left open where the match is weak. Clone size is given for some rows only: seen once, a few or many times, or a class if the clone is expanded.

v_call: TRBV7-6; clone_size: NA; j_call: TRBJ2-5; d_call: NA; cdr3_aa: CTKTPGSGETQYF; cdr3_nt: TGTACCAAGACGCCAGGGTCTGGAGAGACCCAGTACTTC
v_call: TRBV20-1; clone_size: few; j_call: TRBJ1-4; d_call: NA; cdr3_aa: CSQIRGGDEKLFF; cdr3_nt: TGCAGCCAAATCCGGGGGGGAGACGAAAAACTGTTTTTT
v_call: TRBV29-1; clone_size: many; j_call: TRBJ2-1; d_call: TRBD1; cdr3_aa: CSVEDGTGRGGEQFF; cdr3_nt: TGCAGCGTTGAAGACGGGACAGGGAGAGGGGGTGAGCAGTTCTTC
v_call: TRBV2; clone_size: NA; j_call: TRBJ1-6; d_call: NA; cdr3_aa: CASSVHSSYNSPLHF; cdr3_nt: TGCGCCAGCAGTGTTCACAGCTCCTATAATTCACCCCTCCACTTT
v_call: TRBV20-1; clone_size: few; j_call: TRBJ2-7; d_call: NA; cdr3_aa: CSAPHPGQSSYEQYF; cdr3_nt: TGCAGTGCTCCGCACCCGGGTCAGAGTTCCTACGAGCAGTACTTC
v_call: TRBV12-3/TRBV12-4; clone_size: few; j_call: TRBJ2-4; d_call: TRBD2; cdr3_aa: CASSLGGGIKNIQYF; cdr3_nt: TGTGCCAGCAGTTTAGGCGGGGGGATCAAAAACATTCAGTACTTC
v_call: TRBV20-1; clone_size: few; j_call: TRBJ2-7; d_call: TRBD2; cdr3_aa: CSPLAETYEQYF; cdr3_nt: TGCAGCCCTCTAGCGGAAACCTACGAGCAGTACTTC
v_call: TRBV29-1; clone_size: many; j_call: TRBJ2-7; d_call: NA; cdr3_aa: CSGRSPSYEQYF; cdr3_nt: TGCAGCGGGAGGAGCCCCTCCTACGAGCAGTACTTC
v_call: TRBV5-6; clone_size: NA; j_call: TRBJ2-3; d_call: TRBD1; cdr3_aa: CASRHRGVTDTQYF; cdr3_nt: TGTGCCAGCAGACACAGGGGAGTGACCGATACGCAGTATTTT
v_call: TRBV20-1; clone_size: NA; j_call: TRBJ2-3; d_call: NA; cdr3_aa: CSARPTGDTQYF; cdr3_nt: TGCAGTGCTAGACCTACTGGAGATACGCAGTATTTT
v_call: TRBV20-1; clone_size: many; j_call: TRBJ2-5; d_call: NA; cdr3_aa: CSARDVRLGGARAQYF; cdr3_nt: TGCAGTGCTAGAGATGTGAGGTTGGGTGGGGCCCGGGCCCAGTACTTC
v_call: TRBV27; clone_size: many; j_call: TRBJ2-4; d_call: TRBD1; cdr3_aa: CASSPRGRDIQYF; cdr3_nt: TGTGCCAGCAGTCCCAGGGGGCGGGACATTCAGTACTTC
v_call: TRBV29-1; clone_size: many; j_call: TRBJ2-5; d_call: NA; cdr3_aa: CSAGQQETQYF; cdr3_nt: TGCAGCGCTGGACAGCAAGAGACCCAGTACTTC
v_call: TRBV11-2; clone_size: many; j_call: TRBJ1-1; d_call: NA; cdr3_aa: CASSLSPQGTEAFF; cdr3_nt: TGTGCCAGCAGCTTAAGCCCGCAGGGCACTGAAGCTTTCTTT
v_call: TRBV2; clone_size: few; j_call: TRBJ2-1; d_call: NA; cdr3_aa: CASNPLAVSYNEQFF; cdr3_nt: TGTGCCAGCAATCCCCTGGCGGTCTCCTACAATGAGCAGTTCTTC
v_call: TRBV20-1; clone_size: NA; j_call: TRBJ2-2; d_call: TRBD2; cdr3_aa: CSARAGLAGGPSTGELFF; cdr3_nt: TGCAGTGCCCGAGCGGGACTAGCGGGGGGGCCGAGCACCGGGGAGCTGTTTTTT
v_call: TRBV20-1; clone_size: few; j_call: TRBJ1-6; d_call: NA; cdr3_aa: CSARLVKGPHNSPLHF; cdr3_nt: TGCAGTGCAAGGCTGGTCAAGGGACCGCATAATTCACCCCTCCACTTT
v_call: TRBV12-3/TRBV12-4; clone_size: NA; j_call: TRBJ2-1; d_call: NA; cdr3_aa: CASSRRDPYNEQFF; cdr3_nt: TGTGCCAGCAGTCGCCGGGACCCCTACAATGAGCAGTTCTTC
v_call: TRBV15; clone_size: NA; j_call: TRBJ1-5; d_call: NA; cdr3_aa: CATSRAPVNQPQHF; cdr3_nt: TGTGCCACCAGCAGAGCACCCGTAAATCAGCCCCAGCATTTT
v_call: TRBV29-1; clone_size: many; j_call: TRBJ2-1; d_call: NA; cdr3_aa: CSVTGLVKNEQFF; cdr3_nt: TGCAGCGTGACAGGTTTGGTGAAAAATGAGCAGTTCTTC
v_call: TRBV5-1; clone_size: few; j_call: TRBJ1-1; d_call: NA; cdr3_aa: CASSLADRIRDTEAFF; cdr3_nt: TGCGCCAGCAGCTTGGCGGACAGAATTAGGGACACTGAAGCTTTCTTT
v_call: TRBV6-5; clone_size: few; j_call: TRBJ1-2; d_call: NA; cdr3_aa: CASSSRQMGNYGYTF; cdr3_nt: TGTGCCAGCAGTTCACGACAGATGGGTAACTATGGCTACACCTTC
v_call: TRBV10-3; clone_size: NA; j_call: TRBJ2-5; d_call: TRBD2; cdr3_aa: CAISAPSGDQETQYF; cdr3_nt: TGTGCCATCAGTGCCCCTAGCGGGGACCAAGAGACCCAGTACTTC
v_call: TRBV10-3; clone_size: NA; j_call: TRBJ1-5; d_call: TRBD1; cdr3_aa: CAIRPDRGISNQPQHF; cdr3_nt: TGTGCCATCAGACCCGACAGGGGGATCAGTAATCAGCCCCAGCATTTT
v_call: TRBV20-1; clone_size: many; j_call: TRBJ2-3; d_call: TRBD2; cdr3_aa: CSARETSGISDTQYF; cdr3_nt: TGCAGTGCTAGAGAGACTAGCGGGATCTCAGATACGCAGTATTTT
v_call: TRBV5-1; clone_size: NA; j_call: TRBJ2-5; d_call: TRBD1; cdr3_aa: CASRLGTGGGETQYF; cdr3_nt: TGCGCCAGCAGGCTCGGGACAGGGGGTGGAGAGACCCAGTACTTC
v_call: TRBV5-1; clone_size: few; j_call: TRBJ1-2; d_call: NA; cdr3_aa: CASSFGGDGYGYTF; cdr3_nt: TGCGCCAGCAGCTTCGGGGGCGACGGCTATGGCTACACCTTC
v_call: TRBV24-1; clone_size: many; j_call: TRBJ2-3; d_call: NA; cdr3_aa: CATSDRSYTDTQYF; cdr3_nt: TGTGCCACCAGTGATCGGTCGTACACAGATACGCAGTATTTT
v_call: TRBV6-5; clone_size: many; j_call: TRBJ2-1; d_call: NA; cdr3_aa: CASSRPPTEQFF; cdr3_nt: TGTGCCAGCAGTCGCCCACCGACTGAGCAGTTCTTC
v_call: TRBV6-1; clone_size: NA; j_call: TRBJ2-1; d_call: TRBD2; cdr3_aa: CASSVAGTPSDEQFF; cdr3_nt: TGTGCCAGCAGCGTAGCGGGGACCCCGTCCGATGAGCAGTTCTTC
v_call: TRBV20-1; clone_size: NA; j_call: TRBJ2-1; d_call: TRBD2; cdr3_aa: CSARATSGGAHEQFF; cdr3_nt: TGCAGTGCTAGGGCTACTAGCGGGGGGGCCCATGAGCAGTTCTTC
v_call: TRBV4-1; clone_size: NA; j_call: TRBJ2-2; d_call: TRBD1; cdr3_aa: CASTSQVRGRGTGELFF; cdr3_nt: TGCGCCAGCACCTCACAAGTGAGGGGGCGAGGCACCGGGGAGCTGTTTTTT
v_call: TRBV4-2; clone_size: NA; j_call: TRBJ2-7; d_call: TRBD1; cdr3_aa: CASSHRTGAEQYF; cdr3_nt: TGTGCCAGCAGCCACCGGACAGGGGCCGAGCAGTACTTC
v_call: TRBV7-2; clone_size: NA; j_call: TRBJ2-5; d_call: TRBD1; cdr3_aa: CASSMRGGSETQYF; cdr3_nt: TGTGCCAGCAGCATGAGAGGGGGCTCAGAGACCCAGTACTTC
v_call: TRBV6-2/TRBV6-3; clone_size: many; j_call: TRBJ2-1; d_call: NA; cdr3_aa: CASRDGLPYNEQFF; cdr3_nt: TGTGCCAGCAGGGACGGACTACCGTACAATGAGCAGTTCTTC
v_call: TRBV5-1; clone_size: NA; j_call: TRBJ2-1; d_call: NA; cdr3_aa: CASSVLESYNEQFF; cdr3_nt: TGCGCCAGCAGCGTATTGGAATCCTACAATGAGCAGTTCTTC
v_call: TRBV18; clone_size: NA; j_call: TRBJ2-7; d_call: NA; cdr3_aa: CASSPQNRGAPYEQYF; cdr3_nt: TGTGCCAGCTCACCACAAAATCGGGGGGCCCCCTACGAGCAGTACTTC
v_call: TRBV20-1; clone_size: many; j_call: TRBJ2-5; d_call: TRBD2; cdr3_aa: CSAQTGLAGEETQYF; cdr3_nt: TGCAGTGCACAAACAGGACTAGCGGGAGAAGAGACCCAGTACTTC
v_call: TRBV5-1; clone_size: many; j_call: TRBJ1-4; d_call: NA; cdr3_aa: CASSPPGQTANEKLFF; cdr3_nt: TGCGCCAGCAGCCCGCCCGGACAGACGGCTAATGAAAAACTGTTTTTT
v_call: TRBV20-1; clone_size: few; j_call: TRBJ2-1; d_call: TRBD2; cdr3_aa: CSASLASGGGSYNEQFF; cdr3_nt: TGCAGTGCTAGTCTGGCTAGCGGGGGGGGTTCCTACAATGAGCAGTTCTTC
v_call: TRBV29-1; clone_size: many; j_call: TRBJ2-1; d_call: NA; cdr3_aa: CSVHGGTEQFF; cdr3_nt: TGCAGCGTTCACGGGGGGACAGAGCAGTTCTTC
v_call: TRBV20-1; clone_size: many; j_call: TRBJ1-2; d_call: TRBD1; cdr3_aa: CSARDSPYGYTF; cdr3_nt: TGCAGTGCTCGGGACAGTCCCTATGGCTACACCTTC
v_call: TRBV6-5; clone_size: NA; j_call: TRBJ1-6; d_call: NA; cdr3_aa: CASSRGESPLHF; cdr3_nt: TGTGCCAGCAGTAGGGGTGAATCACCCCTCCACTTT
v_call: TRBV3-1; clone_size: few; j_call: TRBJ2-5; d_call: NA; cdr3_aa: CATSQDVGNQETQYF; cdr3_nt: TGTGCCACCAGCCAAGATGTGGGGAACCAAGAGACCCAGTACTTC
v_call: TRBV20-1; clone_size: many; j_call: TRBJ2-3; d_call: TRBD1; cdr3_aa: CSATGGADTQYF; cdr3_nt: TGCAGTGCTACAGGGGGAGCAGATACGCAGTATTTT
v_call: TRBV9; clone_size: NA; j_call: TRBJ2-7; d_call: TRBD1; cdr3_aa: CASSPLGQSFYEQYF; cdr3_nt: TGTGCCAGCAGCCCCCTGGGACAGAGCTTCTACGAGCAGTACTTC
v_call: TRBV12-3/TRBV12-4; clone_size: many; j_call: TRBJ2-7; d_call: NA; cdr3_aa: CASSFGPTSYEQYF; cdr3_nt: TGTGCCAGCAGTTTTGGGCCGACATCCTACGAGCAGTACTTC
v_call: TRBV20-1; clone_size: NA; j_call: TRBJ2-3; d_call: NA; cdr3_aa: CSASGESTDTQYF; cdr3_nt: TGCAGTGCTAGCGGGGAGAGCACAGATACGCAGTATTTT
v_call: TRBV5-1; clone_size: few; j_call: TRBJ2-3; d_call: NA; cdr3_aa: CASSAGTQFTDTQYF; cdr3_nt: TGCGCCAGCAGCGCCGGGACCCAATTCACAGATACGCAGTATTTT
v_call: TRBV18; clone_size: NA; j_call: TRBJ2-5; d_call: NA; cdr3_aa: CASSPRNGGGETQYF; cdr3_nt: TGTGCCAGCTCACCAAGGAACGGGGGCGGTGAGACCCAGTACTTC
v_call: TRBV7-3; clone_size: NA; j_call: TRBJ2-3; d_call: NA; cdr3_aa: CASSFRAGQGDTQYF; cdr3_nt: TGTGCCAGCAGCTTTCGAGCGGGTCAGGGAGATACGCAGTATTTT
v_call: TRBV7-9; clone_size: NA; j_call: TRBJ1-2; d_call: NA; cdr3_aa: CASRLSGADGYTF; cdr3_nt: TGTGCCAGCAGACTTTCCGGGGCGGATGGCTACACCTTC
v_call: TRBV7-2; clone_size: NA; j_call: TRBJ2-2; d_call: NA; cdr3_aa: CASSLGWGQNTGELFF; cdr3_nt: TGTGCCAGCAGCTTAGGGTGGGGACAGAACACCGGGGAGCTGTTTTTT
v_call: TRBV30; clone_size: NA; j_call: TRBJ1-2; d_call: NA; cdr3_aa: CAWSVQQYGYTF; cdr3_nt: TGTGCCTGGAGTGTACAACAGTATGGCTACACCTTC
v_call: TRBV5-4; clone_size: NA; j_call: TRBJ2-4; d_call: TRBD1; cdr3_aa: CASSVITGDAKNIQYF; cdr3_nt: TGTGCCAGCAGCGTGATAACAGGGGACGCCAAAAACATTCAGTACTTC
v_call: TRBV20-1; clone_size: NA; j_call: TRBJ1-5; d_call: NA; cdr3_aa: CSARDQGPGGQPQHF; cdr3_nt: TGCAGTGCTAGAGATCAGGGACCGGGAGGTCAGCCCCAGCATTTT
v_call: TRBV20-1; clone_size: few; j_call: TRBJ1-6; d_call: NA; cdr3_aa: CSARPGPPAPLHF; cdr3_nt: TGCAGTGCTAGGCCGGGGCCGCCGGCACCCCTCCACTTT
v_call: TRBV6-5; clone_size: few; j_call: TRBJ2-3; d_call: NA; cdr3_aa: CASSYSGGASGQPTQYF; cdr3_nt: TGTGCCAGCAGTTACTCGGGCGGGGCTAGCGGACAGCCTACGCAGTATTTT